The rows below give T cell receptor beta chains drawn from one sample of a study of blood T cells in healthy people across ages. TCRdb used MiXCR to reprocess the 5' RACE reads, holding one entry per CDR3 protein. The profile shows fewer than 1,000,000 distinct CDR3 sequences, 46% of them singletons. The sequenced material came from blood. Source of these receptors: an elderly man in good health. Each CDR3 is given with its conserved first and last residue. The D gene is left open where the match is weak. The size of a clone is reported for some rows only, either as once, few or many, or as a class for expanded clones.

j_gene: TRBJ2-5
d_gene: .
v_gene: TRBV5-1
abundance: few
CDR3aa: CASSLVPAVGQETQYF
CDR3nt: TGCGCCAGCAGCTTGGTCCCGGCGGTAGGTCAAGAGACCCAGTACTTC

j_gene: TRBJ1-2
d_gene: .
v_gene: TRBV6-2/TRBV6-3
abundance: .
CDR3aa: CASSYLTGAGYTF
CDR3nt: TGTGCCAGCAGTTACTTGACAGGAGCCGGCTACACCTTC

j_gene: TRBJ2-5
d_gene: TRBD2
v_gene: TRBV5-1
abundance: .
CDR3aa: CASSWPSGTSGEQYF
CDR3nt: TGCGCCAGCAGCTGGCCCAGTGGGACTAGCGGGGAGCAGTACTTC

j_gene: TRBJ2-7
d_gene: .
v_gene: TRBV15
abundance: .
CDR3aa: CATSRDSGSEQYF
CDR3nt: TGTGCCACCAGCAGAGATTCGGGATCAGAGCAGTACTTC

j_gene: TRBJ2-7
d_gene: TRBD1
v_gene: TRBV20-1
abundance: few
CDR3aa: CSARRQGVRSGEQYF
CDR3nt: TGCAGTGCTAGAAGACAGGGGGTCCGATCTGGCGAGCAGTACTTC

j_gene: TRBJ2-3
d_gene: TRBD2
v_gene: TRBV28
abundance: .
CDR3aa: CASSLPPSSGITDTQYF
CDR3nt: TGTGCCAGCAGTTTACCCCCTTCTAGCGGGATCACAGATACGCAGTATTTT

j_gene: TRBJ1-6
d_gene: .
v_gene: TRBV18
abundance: .
CDR3aa: CASSSRPMPNSPLHF
CDR3nt: TGTGCCAGCTCATCTCGTCCGATGCCGAATTCACCCCTCCACTTT

j_gene: TRBJ2-5
d_gene: .
v_gene: TRBV12-3/TRBV12-4
abundance: few
CDR3aa: CASSLVIRRETQYF
CDR3nt: TGTGCCAGCAGTTTAGTTATCAGGAGGGAGACCCAGTACTTC

j_gene: TRBJ2-6
d_gene: .
v_gene: TRBV20-1
abundance: .
CDR3aa: CSATSDSPRFAGANVLTF
CDR3nt: TGCAGTGCTACCTCCGACAGTCCACGCTTTGCGGGGGCCAACGTCCTGACTTTC

j_gene: TRBJ1-5
d_gene: .
v_gene: TRBV20-1
abundance: .
CDR3aa: CSASLGGDSNQPQHF
CDR3nt: TGCAGTGCTAGTTTGGGCGGAGATAGCAATCAGCCCCAGCATTTT

j_gene: TRBJ2-7
d_gene: TRBD2
v_gene: TRBV10-3
abundance: .
CDR3aa: CAISDGTSGRVGEQYF
CDR3nt: TGTGCCATCAGTGACGGAACTAGCGGGAGGGTAGGGGAGCAGTACTTC

j_gene: TRBJ2-2
d_gene: TRBD1
v_gene: TRBV7-6
abundance: .
CDR3aa: CASSSQGPGELFF
CDR3nt: TGTGCCAGCAGCTCACAGGGGCCCGGGGAGCTGTTTTTT

j_gene: TRBJ2-2
d_gene: .
v_gene: TRBV28
abundance: .
CDR3aa: CASTGRHHDPGELFF
CDR3nt: TGTGCCAGCACTGGACGCCATCATGATCCCGGGGAGCTGTTTTTT

j_gene: TRBJ2-1
d_gene: .
v_gene: TRBV4-3
abundance: .
CDR3aa: CASSEGLNEQFF
CDR3nt: TGCGCCAGCAGCGAGGGCCTTAATGAGCAGTTCTTC

j_gene: TRBJ2-7
d_gene: .
v_gene: TRBV3-1
abundance: .
CDR3aa: CASSLRRQASYEQYF
CDR3nt: TGTGCCAGCAGCTTGCGGCGACAGGCCTCCTACGAGCAGTACTTC

j_gene: TRBJ1-6
d_gene: .
v_gene: TRBV7-2
abundance: once
CDR3aa: CASSFLAQQKGGIYNSPLHF
CDR3nt: TGTGCCAGCAGCTTTCTAGCCCAACAAAAAGGCGGGATTTATAATTCACCCCTCCACTTT

j_gene: TRBJ2-7
d_gene: .
v_gene: TRBV7-2
abundance: many
CDR3aa: CASSRSSYEQYF
CDR3nt: TGTGCCAGCTCACGCAGTAGCTACGAGCAGTACTTC

j_gene: TRBJ2-3
d_gene: TRBD2
v_gene: TRBV4-2
abundance: .
CDR3aa: CASSQDPQRGPDTQYF
CDR3nt: TGTGCCAGCAGCCAAGATCCCCAGCGGGGCCCAGATACGCAGTATTTT